A selection of T cell receptor beta chains follows, all from one sample in a study of T-cell reconstitution after alpha-beta-depleted transplantation in children. Each CDR3 protein is one row after TCRdb ran MiXCR on the PCR reads. The repertoire holds 240,000 or so distinct CDR3 sequences, with approximately 8% as singletons. This specimen was PBMCs, mostly from graft donor cells, taken 180 days after TCRalphabeta/CD19-depleted stem cell transplant. The receptor source for this set is a male patient younger than 18 who had a stem cell transplant for acute lymphoblastic leukemia, so the T cells may come from the graft donor. The CDR3 runs from the conserved cysteine through the conserved F or W. Each record gives: J gene, V gene, CDR3 protein.

TRBJ1-5 TRBV19 CASTDRDSNQPQHF
TRBJ2-7 TRBV10-3 CAISESWRGFSYEQYF
TRBJ2-2 TRBV12-3/TRBV12-4 CASSFGQGAHTGELFF
TRBJ2-3 TRBV9 CASSVYQGLSTDTQYF
TRBJ1-5 TRBV4-2 CASSQDGRAGGGQPQHF
TRBJ2-2 TRBV29-1 CSVRPLGLDTGELFF
TRBJ1-2 TRBV6-5 CASSSDRVRGYTF
TRBJ2-5 TRBV5-1 CASSLDGTQPQETQYF
TRBJ1-5 TRBV5-1 CASSLEGSRNQPQHF
TRBJ1-2 TRBV9 CASSVAGVLRRGGYTF
TRBJ1-2 TRBV12-3/TRBV12-4 CASSLVSWDRVHYGYTF
TRBJ2-1 TRBV5-1 CASSGAGDYNEQFF
TRBJ2-7 TRBV12-3/TRBV12-4 CASSYRGQDSYEQYF
TRBJ1-4 TRBV7-9 CASSSTGQTNEKLFF
TRBJ2-5 TRBV19 CASSIVPSGETQYF
TRBJ2-1 TRBV5-1 CASSLSLSGRAAEQFF
TRBJ1-5 TRBV6-5 CASSPSLESNQPQHF
TRBJ2-7 TRBV10-3 CAISGDRAGRYEQYF
TRBJ1-2 TRBV6-5 CASSYSGLNYGYTF
TRBJ2-2 TRBV14 CASSRIQGATGELFF
TRBJ2-2 TRBV9 CASSARLAGNTGELFF
TRBJ2-7 TRBV5-1 CASSLRDGTYEQYF
TRBJ1-1 TRBV20-1 CSAREPGNTEAFF
TRBJ2-1 TRBV4-3 CASSQEGRSYNEQFF
TRBJ2-7 TRBV19 CASSIAPIGAYEQYF
TRBJ1-2 TRBV6-1 CASREPGGGLYGYTF
TRBJ1-2 TRBV29-1 CSVEDPGGYGYTF
TRBJ1-1 TRBV12-3/TRBV12-4 CASSLQLNTEAFF